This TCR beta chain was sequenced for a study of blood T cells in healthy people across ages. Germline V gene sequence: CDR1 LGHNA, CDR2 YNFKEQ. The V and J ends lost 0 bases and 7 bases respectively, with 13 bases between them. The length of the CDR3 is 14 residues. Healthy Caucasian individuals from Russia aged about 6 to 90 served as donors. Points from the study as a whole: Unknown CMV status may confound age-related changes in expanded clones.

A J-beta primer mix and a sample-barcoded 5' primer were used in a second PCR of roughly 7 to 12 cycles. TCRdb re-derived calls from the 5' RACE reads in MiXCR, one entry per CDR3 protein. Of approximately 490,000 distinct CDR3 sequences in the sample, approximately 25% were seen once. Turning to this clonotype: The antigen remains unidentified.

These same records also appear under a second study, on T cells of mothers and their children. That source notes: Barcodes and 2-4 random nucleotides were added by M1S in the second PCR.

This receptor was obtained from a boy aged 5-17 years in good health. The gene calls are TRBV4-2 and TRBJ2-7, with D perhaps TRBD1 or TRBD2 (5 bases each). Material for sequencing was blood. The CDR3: CASSQDGEKGEQYF. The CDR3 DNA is TGTGCCAGCAGCCAAGACGGGGAAAAGGGGGAGCAGTACTTC.